The source of this TCR beta chain is a study of blood T cell repertoires in COVID-19. Study context: The cDNA or gDNA used as material had been derived from T cells, B-cell-depleted T cells, or PBMCs.

This table comes from immunoSEQ multiplex PCR, and its TCRdb copy is limited to in-frame clones, with some not included. The table lists about 280,000 clones, roughly 85% of them singletons. The germline V gene encodes CDR1 SGHVS and CDR2 FQNEAQ. The junction had 5 bases not matched to a gene; V was cut back by 2 bases and J by 1 base. This CDR3 region has 16 residues. Shortly before study entry, within 2 weeks, exposed participants had met a COVID-19 case. Sequenced: PBMCs or T cells enriched from blood (not recorded which). V gene TRBV7-8 combines with J gene TRBJ2-3; 8 nucleotides align to TRBD2. This clonotype was sampled from a man aged 40-55 years who had been exposed to COVID-19. CDR3: CASSLSPAGGTDTQYF. The CDR3 DNA reads TGTGCCAGCAGCTTATCACCAGCGGGAGGCACAGATACGCAGTATTTT.